Below, one TCR beta chain is given with its context. Its cognate antigen is unknown. These data originate in a study of T cell responses to AZD1222 COVID-19 vaccine. Study results and limitations: At study baseline, merely six AZD1222 recipients were seropositive. Sampling captured repertoires only after the peak T cell response. In a largely white British group with more females than males, clonal diversity was possibly underestimated.

Produced via immunoSEQ multiplex PCR; TCRdb's table is partial and in-frame only. Found here are approximately 89,000 clones, more than 70% of them singletons; the top ten hold 2.8%. This TCR derives from an adult in good health. This specimen consisted of peripheral blood, obtained on day 0 of AZD1222 vaccination.

The CDR3 sequence is CASSTDGDNSPLHF. In nucleotides, the CDR3 is TGCGCCAGCAGCACCGACGGTGATAATTCACCCCTCCACTTT. The chain has TRBV5-1 and TRBJ1-6; D is ambiguous. Germline V gene lookup returns CDR1 SGHRS and CDR2 YFSETQ. V was cut by 4 bases and J by 5 bases, with 10 bases left in between. The CDR3 consists of 14 residues.